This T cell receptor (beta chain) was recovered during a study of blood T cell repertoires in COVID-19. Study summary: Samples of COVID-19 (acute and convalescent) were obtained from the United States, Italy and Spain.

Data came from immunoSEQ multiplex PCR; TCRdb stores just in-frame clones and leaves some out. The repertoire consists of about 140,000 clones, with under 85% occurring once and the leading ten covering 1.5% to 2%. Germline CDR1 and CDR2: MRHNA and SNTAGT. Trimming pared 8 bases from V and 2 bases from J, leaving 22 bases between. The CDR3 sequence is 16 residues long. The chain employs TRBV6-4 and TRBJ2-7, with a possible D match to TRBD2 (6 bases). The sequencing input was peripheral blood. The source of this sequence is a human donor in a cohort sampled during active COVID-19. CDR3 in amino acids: CASDPWARRGPYEQYF. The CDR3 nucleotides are TGTGCCAGCGACCCCTGGGCCCGGAGGGGTCCCTACGAGCAGTACTTC.